Listed here are 18 T cell receptor beta chains from one sample, sequenced in a study of blood T cell repertoires in COVID-19. Clones were read by immunoSEQ multiplex PCR, and TCRdb kept only the in-frame ones, dropping some. The table records approximately 210,000 clones, approximately 81% of them present only once. The specimen sequenced was PBMCs or T cells enriched from blood (not recorded which). Receptor source: a woman aged 50 to 60 with acute COVID-19.

CDR3 protein: CAISTGTGPNYGYTF. The CDR3 coding sequence is TGTGCCATCAGCACCGGGACAGGGCCTAACTATGGCTACACCTTC. This chain connects TRBV10-3 to TRBJ1-2; TRBD1 agrees at 9 bases. Trimming at V came to 6 bases and at J to 0 bases, leaving 5 bases not matched to a gene. CDR1 ENHRY and CDR2 SYGVKD come from the germline V gene. The CDR3 extends over 15 amino acids.

The genes are TRBV7-2 and TRBJ2-3; possible D gene TRBD2, 5 bases. The CDR3 runs to 15 residues. The germline gives CDR1 SGHTA, CDR2 FQGNSA. V lost 2 bases to trimming and J lost 3 bases, with 12 bases between them. CDR3 sequence: CASSLSRGRTDTQYF. In DNA form, the CDR3 reads TGTGCCAGCAGCTTATCCCGCGGGCGGACAGATACGCAGTATTTT. Using reference TRBV7-2 and TRBJ2-3 for the parts outside the CDR3, the full variable domain is GAGVSQSPSNKVTEKGKDVELRCDPISGHTALYWYRQSLGQGLEFLIYFQGNSAPDKSGLPSDRFSAERTGGSVSTLTIQRTQQEDSAVYLCASSLSRGRTDTQYFGPGTRLTVL.

The chain is built from TRBV7-2 and TRBJ1-3, with unresolved D. The germline V gene encodes CDR1 SGHTA and CDR2 FQGNSA. The V end was cut by 4 bases, the J end by 2 bases, with 9 bases between. This CDR3 spans 14 amino acids. This CDR3 is CASSSSGAGNTIYF. Here the CDR3 DNA reads TGTGCCAGCAGCTCCTCAGGTGCTGGAAACACCATATATTTT.

This clone has just one count. The chain uses TRBV3-1 (or the pseudogene TRBV3-2) and TRBJ2-7, with D possibly being TRBD1 (5 bases). The germline V gene has CDR1 LGHDT and CDR2 YNNKEL (reference sequence). The germline V and J ends were trimmed by 7 bases and 7 bases, with 20 bases remaining between them. This CDR3 region has 14 residues. The CDR3 bases are TGTGCCAGCACCCAGAGCAGGGCGGCTGGGGAGCAGTACTTC. Protein sequence: CASTQSRAAGEQYF.

The chain has TRBV2 and TRBJ2-7; maybe TRBD2 (6 bases). The CDR3 is 14 residues long. CDR1 is SNHLY and CDR2 is FYNNEI in the germline V gene. Trimming removed 7 bases from V and 8 bases from J, with 21 bases in between. The CDR3 bases are TGTGCCAGCATCCGGGACTCGGGGATTGGTAAGCAGTACTTC. Translation gives CASIRDSGIGKQYF.

The V gene is TRBV19, the J gene TRBJ1-4; TRBD1 aligns across 7 bases. The junction had 7 bases not matched to a gene; V was cut back by 3 bases and J by 3 bases. Germline loops: CDR1 LNHDA, CDR2 SQIVND (reference sequence). The CDR3 runs 16 residues. The CDR3 sequence: CASSMFTGASNEKLFF. Written as DNA, the CDR3 is TGTGCCAGTAGTATGTTTACAGGGGCGTCTAATGAAAAACTGTTTTTT.

This clone appeared a few times. This rearrangement joins TRBV7-2 to TRBJ2-7; 8 nucleotides line up with TRBD2. CDR1 is SGHTA and CDR2 is FQGNSA in the germline V gene. The CDR3 covers 15 residues. The ends lost 5 bases at V and 2 bases at J; junction bases unmatched: 8. CDR3 protein: CASSPPLGLAYEQYF. The DNA of the CDR3 is TGTGCCAGCAGCCCCCCTTTGGGACTAGCCTACGAGCAGTACTTC.

This chain links TRBV5-4 with TRBJ1-1; 8 bases agree with TRBD1. Germline CDR1 is SGHNT and CDR2 is YYREEE (reference sequence). V was pared by 0 bases and J by 4 bases, with 5 bases of the junction left unmatched. This CDR3 comprises 15 residues. The CDR3 loop is CASSLVHRGGTEAFF. DNA for the CDR3: TGTGCCAGCAGCTTGGTCCACAGGGGGGGCACTGAAGCTTTCTTT.

The rearrangement joins TRBV2 to TRBJ1-6; D not certain. Germline V gene sequence: CDR1 SNHLY, CDR2 FYNNEI. There are 16 residues in the CDR3. The V gene lost 0 bases and the J gene lost 7 bases, with 13 bases spanning the gap. CDR3: CASSEAGRLGNSPLHF. The CDR3 DNA follows: TGTGCCAGCAGTGAAGCAGGCAGACTCGGGAATTCACCCCTCCACTTT.

The rearrangement links TRBV19 to TRBJ1-2; TRBD1 is a possible D gene (5 bases). Per the germline V gene, CDR1 is LNHDA and CDR2 is SQIVND (reference sequence). V shed 10 bases and J shed 2 bases, with 14 bases lying between them. The CDR3 totals 13 residues. The CDR3 DNA reads as TGTGCCATCGGGTTGGGGGGAAACTATGGCTACACCTTC. It translates to CAIGLGGNYGYTF.

The chain joins TRBV30 to TRBJ1-6; perhaps TRBD1 as D (6 bases). The CDR3 is 14 amino acids. V dropped 3 bases and J dropped 7 bases, with 13 bases sitting between them. Germline CDR1 is GTSNPN and CDR2 is SVGIG (reference sequence). The CDR3 is CAWSPGGANSPLHF. The DNA for the CDR3 is TGTGCCTGGAGCCCCGGGGGGGCGAATTCACCCCTCCACTTT.

This clone has only a few counts. The V and J genes are TRBV28 and TRBJ2-7; 8 nucleotides match TRBD2. CDR1 and CDR2 (germline): MDHEN, SYDVKM. The CDR3 loop spans 15 amino acids. V trimming: 6 bases; J trimming: 4 bases; junction bases outside the gene matches: 11. The CDR3 DNA reads TGTGCCAGCAGGGGGAGTTGGCGGGGGGTATACGAGCAGTACTTC. This translates into CASRGSWRGVYEQYF.

CDR3 loop: CAWSPAGISTDTQYF. The DNA for the CDR3 is TGTGCCTGGAGTCCCGCGGGGATAAGCACAGATACGCAGTATTTT. The chain is built from TRBV30 and TRBJ2-3, with D perhaps matching TRBD2 (6 bases). CDR1 is GTSNPN, CDR2 SVGIG, per germline (reference sequence). The CDR3 is 15 amino acids. Trimming took 2 bases from V and 0 from J, leaving 12 bases between them.

This chain joins TRBV28 and TRBJ1-2; TRBD1 matches at 7 bases. The ends lost 6 bases at V and 5 bases at J; junction bases unmatched: 3. Germline V lookup: CDR1 MDHEN, CDR2 SYDVKM. This CDR3 is 12 amino acids long. CDR3 residues: CASRRQGYGYTF. The CDR3 DNA is TGTGCCAGCAGGCGACAGGGATATGGCTACACCTTC.

This clone was counted ten times or more. The V gene is TRBV27, the J gene TRBJ2-2; D remains unclear. The CDR3 has 14 amino acids. Germline V CDR1 and CDR2: MNHEY, SMNVEV (reference sequence). The V and J ends lost 4 bases and 1 base respectively, with 7 bases between them. For the CDR3, the DNA is TGTGCCAGCAGTTACTACCAGAACACCGGGGAGCTGTTTTTT. The encoded protein is CASSYYQNTGELFF.

This chain connects TRBV3-1 (or the pseudogene TRBV3-2) to TRBJ1-1; a possible D gene is TRBD1 (5 bases). The V gene's germline CDR1 is LGHDT and CDR2 YNNKEL (reference sequence). The CDR3 spans 13 residues. With 4 bases removed from V and 6 bases from J, the gap between germline ends came to 12 bases. The CDR3 DNA reads as TGTGCCAGCAGCCGGGGGGGAGGGGCTGAAGCTTTCTTT. Its translation: CASSRGGGAEAFF.

This clone was detected only once. V usage is TRBV29-1 and J usage is TRBJ1-3; the D gene is possibly TRBD1 (6 bases). Trimming shortened V by 7 bases and J by 0 bases, and 16 bases separated the two germline ends. This CDR3 is built from 15 residues. Germline lookup yields CDR1 SQVTM and CDR2 ANQGSEA. The CDR3 here is CSASGQKNSGNTIYF. The CDR3 nucleotides read TGCAGCGCCTCCGGACAGAAAAACTCTGGAAACACCATATATTTT. Full variable domain (remainder filled in from reference TRBV29-1 and TRBJ1-3): SAVISQKPSRDICQRGTSLTIQCQVDSQVTMMFWYRQQPGQSLTLIATANQGSEATYESGFVIDKFPISRPNLTFSTLTVSNMSPEDSSIYLCSASGQKNSGNTIYFGEGSWLTVV.

The genes are TRBV4-3 and TRBJ2-4; 9 bases are shared with TRBD2. The CDR3 sequence is 14 residues long. Germline V gene data show CDR1 as LGHNA and CDR2 as YSLEER. V was clipped by 2 bases and J by 7 bases; unmatched bases: 3. CDR3 DNA: TGCGCCAGCAGCCAAAGCGGGGGGACTAACATTCAGTACTTC. It encodes CASSQSGGTNIQYF.